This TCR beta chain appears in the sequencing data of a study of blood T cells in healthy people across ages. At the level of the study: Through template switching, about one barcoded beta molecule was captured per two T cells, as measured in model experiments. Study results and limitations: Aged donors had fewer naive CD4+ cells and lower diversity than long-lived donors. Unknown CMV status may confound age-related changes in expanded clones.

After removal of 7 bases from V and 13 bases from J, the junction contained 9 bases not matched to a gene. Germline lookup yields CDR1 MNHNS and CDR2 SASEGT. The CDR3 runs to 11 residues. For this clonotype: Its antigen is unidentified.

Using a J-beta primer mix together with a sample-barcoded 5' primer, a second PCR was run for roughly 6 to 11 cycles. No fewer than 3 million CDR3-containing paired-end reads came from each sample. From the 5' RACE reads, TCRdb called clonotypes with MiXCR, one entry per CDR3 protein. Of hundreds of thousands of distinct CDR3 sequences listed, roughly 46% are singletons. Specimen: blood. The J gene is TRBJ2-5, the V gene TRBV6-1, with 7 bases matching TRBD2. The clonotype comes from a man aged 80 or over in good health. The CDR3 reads CASTIQAGVYF. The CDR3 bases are TGTGCCAGCACCATACAGGCGGGAGTGTACTTC.